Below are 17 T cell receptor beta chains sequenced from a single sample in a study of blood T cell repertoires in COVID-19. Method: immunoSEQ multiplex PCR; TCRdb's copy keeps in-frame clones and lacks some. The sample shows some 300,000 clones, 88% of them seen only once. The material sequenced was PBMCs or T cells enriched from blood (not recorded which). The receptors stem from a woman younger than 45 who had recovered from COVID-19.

CDR3 sequence (DNA): TGTGCCAGCACCCGGACAGGACAGGCCTACAATGAGCAGTTCTTC. It encodes CASTRTGQAYNEQFF. The J gene is TRBJ2-1, the V gene TRBV5-6, with 7 bases that match TRBD1. The junction had 8 bases not matched to a gene; V was cut back by 6 bases and J by 2 bases. CDR3 length: 15 amino acids. Germline V gene data show CDR1 as SGHDT and CDR2 as YYEEEE.

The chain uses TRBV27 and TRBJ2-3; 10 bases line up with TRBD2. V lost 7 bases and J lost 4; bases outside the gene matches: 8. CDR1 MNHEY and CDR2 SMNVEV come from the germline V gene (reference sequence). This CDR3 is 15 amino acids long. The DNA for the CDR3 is TGTGCCAGCACAGTAGCGGGAGGTTCCGCAGATACGCAGTATTTT. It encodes CASTVAGGSADTQYF.

The DNA of the CDR3 is TGTGCCAGCAACCAGGTCTCGGCGGAAAAACTGTTTTTT. It is translated as CASNQVSAEKLFF. The V gene is TRBV7-9, the J gene TRBJ1-4, with D unclear. Germline CDR1 SEHNR, CDR2 FQNEAQ (reference sequence). There are 13 residues in the CDR3. The germline V and J ends were trimmed by 7 bases and 8 bases, with 14 bases remaining between them.

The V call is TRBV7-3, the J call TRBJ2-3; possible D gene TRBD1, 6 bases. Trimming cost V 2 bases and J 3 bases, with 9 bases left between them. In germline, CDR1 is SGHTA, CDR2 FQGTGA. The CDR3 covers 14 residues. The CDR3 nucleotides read TGTGCCAGCAGCTTAGTGCAGGGGACAGATACGCAGTATTTT. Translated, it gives CASSLVQGTDTQYF.

The CDR3 nucleotides are TGCGCCAGCAGTCCCTCCAGGGGGCGGAGGGGTTACTATGGCTACACCTTC. As protein: CASSPSRGRRGYYGYTF. This chain joins TRBV23-1 and TRBJ1-2; 8 nucleotides align to TRBD1. TRBV23-1 is reported as an ORF; its role is uncertain. The CDR3 runs 17 residues. V lost 4 bases to trimming and J lost 3 bases; unmatched junction nucleotides: 13.

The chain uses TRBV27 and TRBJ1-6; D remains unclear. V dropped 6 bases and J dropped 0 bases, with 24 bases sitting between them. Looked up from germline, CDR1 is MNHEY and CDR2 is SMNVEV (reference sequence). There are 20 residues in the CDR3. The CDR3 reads CASSRFSVLRESSYNSPLHF. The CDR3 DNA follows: TGTGCCAGCAGCCGTTTCTCGGTACTTCGGGAGAGCTCCTATAATTCACCCCTCCACTTT.

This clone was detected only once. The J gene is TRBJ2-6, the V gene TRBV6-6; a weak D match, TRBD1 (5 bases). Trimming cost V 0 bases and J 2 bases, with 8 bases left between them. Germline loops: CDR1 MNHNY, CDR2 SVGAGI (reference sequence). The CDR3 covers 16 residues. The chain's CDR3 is CASSYSKGAGANVLTF. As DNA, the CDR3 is TGTGCCAGCAGTTACTCGAAAGGGGCTGGGGCCAACGTCCTGACTTTC.

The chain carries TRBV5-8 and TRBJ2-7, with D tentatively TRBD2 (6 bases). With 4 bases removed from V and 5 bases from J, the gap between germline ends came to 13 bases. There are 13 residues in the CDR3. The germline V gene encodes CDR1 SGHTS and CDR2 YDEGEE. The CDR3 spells CASSPRGSDEQYF. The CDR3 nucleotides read TGTGCCAGCAGCCCGCGGGGTTCCGACGAGCAGTACTTC.

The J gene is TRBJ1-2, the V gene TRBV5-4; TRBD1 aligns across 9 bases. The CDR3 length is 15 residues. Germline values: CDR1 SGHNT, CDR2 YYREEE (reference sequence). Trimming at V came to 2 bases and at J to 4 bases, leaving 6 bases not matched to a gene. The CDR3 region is CASSFRTGEVYGYTF. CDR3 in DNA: TGTGCCAGCAGCTTCCGGACAGGGGAGGTCTATGGCTACACCTTC. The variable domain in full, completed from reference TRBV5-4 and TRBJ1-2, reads ETGVTQSPTHLIKTRGQQVTLRCSSQSGHNTVSWYQQALGQGPQFIFQYYREEENGRGNFPPRFSGLQFPNYSSELNVNALELDDSALYLCASSFRTGEVYGYTFGSGTRLTVV.

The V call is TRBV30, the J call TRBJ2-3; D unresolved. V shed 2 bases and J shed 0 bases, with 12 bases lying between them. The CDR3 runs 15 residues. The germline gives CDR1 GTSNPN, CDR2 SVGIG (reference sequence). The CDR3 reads CAWSIRHTSTDTQYF. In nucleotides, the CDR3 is TGTGCCTGGAGTATAAGACACACTAGCACAGATACGCAGTATTTT.

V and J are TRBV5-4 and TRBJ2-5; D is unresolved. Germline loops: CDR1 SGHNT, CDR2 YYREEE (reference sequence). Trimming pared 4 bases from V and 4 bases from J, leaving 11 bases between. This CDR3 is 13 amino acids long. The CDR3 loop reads CASSPATRETQYF. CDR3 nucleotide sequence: TGTGCCAGCAGCCCCGCAACTCGAGAGACCCAGTACTTC.

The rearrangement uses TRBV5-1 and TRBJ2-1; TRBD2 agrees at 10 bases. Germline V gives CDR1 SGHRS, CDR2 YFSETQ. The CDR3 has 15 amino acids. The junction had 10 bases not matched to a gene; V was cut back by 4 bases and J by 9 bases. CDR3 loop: CASSPWSSGSAEQFF. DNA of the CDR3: TGCGCCAGCAGCCCTTGGTCTAGCGGGAGTGCTGAGCAGTTCTTC.

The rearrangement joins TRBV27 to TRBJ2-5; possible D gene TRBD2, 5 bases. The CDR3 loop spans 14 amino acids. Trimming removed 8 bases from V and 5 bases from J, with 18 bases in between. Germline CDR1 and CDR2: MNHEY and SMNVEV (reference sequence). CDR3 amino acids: CASALGSRKETQYF. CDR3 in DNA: TGTGCCAGCGCCTTGGGGAGTCGGAAGGAGACCCAGTACTTC.

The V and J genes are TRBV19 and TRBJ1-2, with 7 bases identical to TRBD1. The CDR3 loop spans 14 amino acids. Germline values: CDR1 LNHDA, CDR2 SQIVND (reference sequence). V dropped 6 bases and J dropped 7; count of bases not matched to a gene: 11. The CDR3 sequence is CASSRGQDFFGYTF. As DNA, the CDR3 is TGTGCCAGTAGCCGTGGACAGGATTTTTTTGGCTACACCTTC.

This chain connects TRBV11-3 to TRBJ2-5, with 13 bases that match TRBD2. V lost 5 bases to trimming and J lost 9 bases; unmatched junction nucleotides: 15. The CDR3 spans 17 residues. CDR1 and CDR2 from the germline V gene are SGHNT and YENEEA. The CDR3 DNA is TGTGCCAGCAGCCAGACTAGCGGGGGGTCTCACGGAAGGCCCCAGTACTTC. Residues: CASSQTSGGSHGRPQYF.

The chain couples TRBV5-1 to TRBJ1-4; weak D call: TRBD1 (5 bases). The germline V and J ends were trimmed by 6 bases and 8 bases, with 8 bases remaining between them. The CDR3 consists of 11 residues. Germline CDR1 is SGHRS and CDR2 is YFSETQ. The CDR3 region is CASTGGEKLFF. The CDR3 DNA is TGCGCCAGCACCGGGGGGGAAAAACTGTTTTTT.

The CDR3 coding sequence is TGTGCCAGCAGCGACGGTGGGGGGTCCTACAATGAGCAGTTCTTC. Its protein is CASSDGGGSYNEQFF. The V gene is TRBV9, the J gene TRBJ2-1, with D possibly TRBD2 on 6 matching bases. CDR1 and CDR2 from the germline V gene are SGDLS and YYNGEE. This CDR3 is built from 15 residues. Trimming cost V 3 bases and J 1 base, with 11 bases left between them.